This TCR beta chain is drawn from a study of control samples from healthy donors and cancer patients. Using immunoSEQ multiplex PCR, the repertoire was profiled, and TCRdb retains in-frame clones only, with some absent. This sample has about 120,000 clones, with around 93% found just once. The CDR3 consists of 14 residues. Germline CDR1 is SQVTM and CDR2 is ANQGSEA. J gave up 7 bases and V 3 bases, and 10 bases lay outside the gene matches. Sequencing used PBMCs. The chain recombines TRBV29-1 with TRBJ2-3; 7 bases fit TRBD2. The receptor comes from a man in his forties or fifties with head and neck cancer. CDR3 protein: CSVEPRASGYTQYF. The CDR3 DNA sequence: TGCAGCGTTGAGCCCCGGGCTAGCGGATATACGCAGTATTTT.